This TCR beta chain is drawn from a study of cytomegalovirus exposure and HLA in healthy donors. Study-wide points: At a 0.05 false discovery rate, a later analysis found around 15,000 TCR beta sequences to be associated with HLA alleles. Sequencing depth roughly uniform across donors was assumed in presence/absence analyses.

The CDR3 covers 12 residues. Trimming took off 2 bases at V and 7 bases at J, with 5 bases between the two ends. Germline V gene lookup returns CDR1 LNHDA and CDR2 SQIVND (reference sequence). The PCR made use of 60 Vbeta and 13 Jbeta primers. Sequencing was performed with immunoSEQ multiplex PCR; in TCRdb, only in-frame clones are kept and a portion is missing. The table lists approximately 110,000 clones, 75% to 85% of them singletons. Turning to this clone: Antigen specificity is unknown.

Though probably carrying unrecorded immune exposures, donors were nominally healthy at sampling. Sequenced sample: PBMCs. This TCR derives from a man aged 18 to 35 in good health and CMV-seronegative. The J gene is TRBJ2-2, the V gene TRBV19; D is undetermined. The CDR3 DNA reads as TGTGCCAGTAGTATACGCGGCGGGGAGCTGTTTTTT. This gives the protein CASSIRGGELFF.